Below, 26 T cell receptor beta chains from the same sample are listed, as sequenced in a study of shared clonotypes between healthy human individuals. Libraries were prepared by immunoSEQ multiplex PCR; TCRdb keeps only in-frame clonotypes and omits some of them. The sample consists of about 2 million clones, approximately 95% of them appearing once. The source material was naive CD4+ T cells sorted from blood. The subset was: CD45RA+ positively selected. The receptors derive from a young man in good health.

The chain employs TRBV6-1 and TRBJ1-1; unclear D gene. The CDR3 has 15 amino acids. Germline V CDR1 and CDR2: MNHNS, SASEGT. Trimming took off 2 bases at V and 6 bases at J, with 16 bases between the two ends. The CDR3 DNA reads TGTGCCAGCAGTGAAATGGTCGGTGTAGAGGCTGAAGCTTTCTTT. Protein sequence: CASSEMVGVEAEAFF.

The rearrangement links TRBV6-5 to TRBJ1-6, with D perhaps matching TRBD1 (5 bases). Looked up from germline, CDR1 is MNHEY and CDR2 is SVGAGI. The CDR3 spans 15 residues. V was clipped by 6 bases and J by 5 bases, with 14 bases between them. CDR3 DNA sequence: TGTGCCAGCAGACCTCCAGGGTCCCATAATTCACCCCTCCACTTT. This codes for CASRPPGSHNSPLHF.

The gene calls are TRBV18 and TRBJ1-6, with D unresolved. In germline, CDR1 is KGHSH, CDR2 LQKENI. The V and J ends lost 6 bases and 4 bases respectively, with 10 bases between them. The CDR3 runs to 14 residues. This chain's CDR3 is CASSQNSYNSPLHF. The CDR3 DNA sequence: TGTGCCAGCTCCCAAAACAGTTATAATTCACCCCTCCACTTT.

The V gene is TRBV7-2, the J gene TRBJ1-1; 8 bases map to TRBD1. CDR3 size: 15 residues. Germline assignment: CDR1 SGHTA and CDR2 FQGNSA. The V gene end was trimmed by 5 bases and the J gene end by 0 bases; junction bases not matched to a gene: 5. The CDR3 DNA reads TGTGCCAGCAGCGAACGACAGGGGATGAACACTGAAGCTTTCTTT. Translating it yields CASSERQGMNTEAFF.

The CDR3 protein is CAIRADRVNEQYF. CDR3 in DNA: TGTGCCATCAGGGCAGACAGGGTTAACGAGCAGTACTTC. The V call is TRBV10-3, the J call TRBJ2-7; 7 bases are a match to TRBD1. CDR3 length equals 13 residues. CDR1 ENHRY and CDR2 SYGVKD come from the germline V gene. With 6 bases clipped from V and 5 bases from J, the junction kept 7 bases outside the gene matches.

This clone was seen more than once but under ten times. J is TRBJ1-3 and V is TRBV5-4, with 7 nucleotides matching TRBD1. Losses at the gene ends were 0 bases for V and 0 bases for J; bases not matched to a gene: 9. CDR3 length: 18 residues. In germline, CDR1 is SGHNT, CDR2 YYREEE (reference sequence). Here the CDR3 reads CASSLARQGRSSGNTIYF. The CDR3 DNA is TGTGCCAGCAGCTTGGCCCGACAGGGTAGGAGCTCTGGAAACACCATATATTTT.

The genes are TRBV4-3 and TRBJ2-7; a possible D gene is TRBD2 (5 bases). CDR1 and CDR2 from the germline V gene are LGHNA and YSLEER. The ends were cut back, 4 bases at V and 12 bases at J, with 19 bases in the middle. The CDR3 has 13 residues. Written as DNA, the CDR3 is TGCGCCAGCAGCCCCTCAGCAGGACTCCGTCCGTACTTC. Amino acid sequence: CASSPSAGLRPYF.

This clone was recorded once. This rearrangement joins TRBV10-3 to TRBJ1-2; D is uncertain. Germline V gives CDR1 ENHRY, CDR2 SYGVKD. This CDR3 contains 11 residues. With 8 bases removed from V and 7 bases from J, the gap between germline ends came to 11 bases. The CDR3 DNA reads TGTGCCATCTCCCGGTCCTCTGGCTACACCTTC. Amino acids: CAISRSSGYTF.

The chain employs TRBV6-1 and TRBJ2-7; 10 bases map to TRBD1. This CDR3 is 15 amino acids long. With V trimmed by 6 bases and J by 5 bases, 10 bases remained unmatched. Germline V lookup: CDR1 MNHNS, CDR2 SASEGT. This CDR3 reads CASSPGPGQGHEQYF. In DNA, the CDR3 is TGTGCCAGCAGCCCGGGACCGGGACAGGGGCACGAGCAGTACTTC.

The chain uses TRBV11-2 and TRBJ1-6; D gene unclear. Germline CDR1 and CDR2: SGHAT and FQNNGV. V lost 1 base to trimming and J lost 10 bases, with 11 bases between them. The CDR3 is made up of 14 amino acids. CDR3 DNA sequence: TGTGCCAGCAGCTTAGGCGAAACCAGCTCACCCCTCCACTTT. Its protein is CASSLGETSSPLHF.

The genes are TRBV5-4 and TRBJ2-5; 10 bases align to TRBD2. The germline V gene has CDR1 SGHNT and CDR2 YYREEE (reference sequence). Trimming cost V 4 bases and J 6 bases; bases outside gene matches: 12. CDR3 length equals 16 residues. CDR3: CASSAPSGSLPKTQYF. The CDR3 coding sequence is TGTGCCAGCAGCGCACCTAGCGGGAGCCTCCCGAAGACCCAGTACTTC.

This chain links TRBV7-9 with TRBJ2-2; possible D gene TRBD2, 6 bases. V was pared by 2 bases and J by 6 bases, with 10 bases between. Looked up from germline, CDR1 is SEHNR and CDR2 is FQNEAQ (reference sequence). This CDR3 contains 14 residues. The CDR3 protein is CASSLISGAGELFF. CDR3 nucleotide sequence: TGTGCCAGCAGCTTAATATCGGGGGCCGGGGAGCTGTTTTTT.

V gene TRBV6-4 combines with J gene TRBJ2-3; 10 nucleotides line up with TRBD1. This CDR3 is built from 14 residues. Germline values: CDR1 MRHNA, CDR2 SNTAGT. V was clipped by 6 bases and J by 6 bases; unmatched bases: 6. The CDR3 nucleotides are TGTGCCAGCAGCGTGGGACAGGGGAGGGATACGCAGTATTTT. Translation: CASSVGQGRDTQYF.

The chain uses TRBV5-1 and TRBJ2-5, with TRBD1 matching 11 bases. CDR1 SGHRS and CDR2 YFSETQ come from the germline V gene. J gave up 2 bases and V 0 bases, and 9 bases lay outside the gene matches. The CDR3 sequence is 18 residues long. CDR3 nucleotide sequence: TGCGCCAGCAGCTTGGCACCCCGGACAGGGGGCTTTCAAGAGACCCAGTACTTC. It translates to CASSLAPRTGGFQETQYF.

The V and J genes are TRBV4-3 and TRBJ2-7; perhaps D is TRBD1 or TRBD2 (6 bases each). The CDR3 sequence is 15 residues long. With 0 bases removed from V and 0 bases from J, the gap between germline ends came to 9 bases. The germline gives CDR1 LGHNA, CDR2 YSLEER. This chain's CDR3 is CASSQEPGASYEQYF. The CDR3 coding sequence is TGCGCCAGCAGCCAAGAGCCGGGGGCCTCCTACGAGCAGTACTTC.

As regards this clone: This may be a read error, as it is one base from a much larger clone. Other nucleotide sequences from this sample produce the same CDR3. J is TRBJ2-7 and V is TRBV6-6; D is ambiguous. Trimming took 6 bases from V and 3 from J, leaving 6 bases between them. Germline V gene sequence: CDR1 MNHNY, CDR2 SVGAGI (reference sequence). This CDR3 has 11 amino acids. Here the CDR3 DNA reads TGTGCCAGCAGAACCGTCTACGAGCAGTACTTC. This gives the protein CASRTVYEQYF.

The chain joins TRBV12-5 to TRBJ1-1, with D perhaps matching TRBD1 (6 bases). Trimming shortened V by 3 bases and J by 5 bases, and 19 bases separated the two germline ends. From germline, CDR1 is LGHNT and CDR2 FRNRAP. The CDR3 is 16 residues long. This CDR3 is CASGFSPGAGETEAFF. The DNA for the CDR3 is TGTGCTAGTGGTTTCTCCCCAGGGGCAGGGGAGACTGAAGCTTTCTTT.

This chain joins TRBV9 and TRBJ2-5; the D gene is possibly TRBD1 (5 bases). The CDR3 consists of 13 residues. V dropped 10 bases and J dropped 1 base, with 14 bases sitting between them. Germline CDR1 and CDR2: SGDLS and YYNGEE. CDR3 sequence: CAGAQGPQETQYF. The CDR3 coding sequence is TGTGCCGGAGCCCAGGGTCCCCAAGAGACCCAGTACTTC.

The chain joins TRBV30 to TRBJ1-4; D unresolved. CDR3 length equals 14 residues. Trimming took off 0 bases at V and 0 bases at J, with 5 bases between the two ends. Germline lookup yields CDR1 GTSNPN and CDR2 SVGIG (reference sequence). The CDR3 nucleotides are TGTGCCTGGAGTGTATCAGCAACTAATGAAAAACTGTTTTTT. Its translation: CAWSVSATNEKLFF.

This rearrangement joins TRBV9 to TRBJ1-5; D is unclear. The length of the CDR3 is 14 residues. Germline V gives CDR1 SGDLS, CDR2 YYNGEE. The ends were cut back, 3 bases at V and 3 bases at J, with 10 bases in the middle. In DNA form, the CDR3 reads TGTGCCAGCAGCGATGGACGGATCAATCAGCCCCAGCATTTT. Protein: CASSDGRINQPQHF.

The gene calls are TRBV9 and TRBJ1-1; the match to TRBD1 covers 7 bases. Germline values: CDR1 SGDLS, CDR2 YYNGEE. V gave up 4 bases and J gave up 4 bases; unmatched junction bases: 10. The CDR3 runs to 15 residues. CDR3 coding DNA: TGTGCCAGCAGCTTCACCGGGACAGCGGGCACTGAAGCTTTCTTT. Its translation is CASSFTGTAGTEAFF.

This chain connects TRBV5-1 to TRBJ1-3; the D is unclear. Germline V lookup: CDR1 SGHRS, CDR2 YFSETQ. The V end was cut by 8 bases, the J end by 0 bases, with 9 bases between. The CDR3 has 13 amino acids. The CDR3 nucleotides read TGCGCCAGTTCCACGAGCTCTGGAAACACCATATATTTT. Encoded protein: CASSTSSGNTIYF.

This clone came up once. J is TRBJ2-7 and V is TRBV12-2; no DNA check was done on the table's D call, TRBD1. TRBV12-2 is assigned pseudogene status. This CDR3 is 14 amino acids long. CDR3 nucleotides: TGTGCAAGTCGCTTTACAGGGCTGCTTGTCGAGCAGTACTTC. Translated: CASRFTGLLVEQYF.

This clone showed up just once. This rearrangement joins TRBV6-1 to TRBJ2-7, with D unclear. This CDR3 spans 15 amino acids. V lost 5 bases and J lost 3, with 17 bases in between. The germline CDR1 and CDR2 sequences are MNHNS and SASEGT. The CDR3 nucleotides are TGTGCCAGCAGTCGCCGCGGAGAAATTAACTACGAGCAGTACTTC. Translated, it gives CASSRRGEINYEQYF.

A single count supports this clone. In DNA form, the CDR3 reads TGTGCCAGCAGTGAGATCAGGGTCTCTGGGGCCAACGTCCTGACTTTC. The encoded protein is CASSEIRVSGANVLTF. This chain links TRBV6-1 with TRBJ2-6; the D gene is possibly TRBD1 (5 bases). Trimming stripped 3 bases from V and 0 bases from J, with 9 bases between. The CDR3 contains 16 residues. Looked up from germline, CDR1 is MNHNS and CDR2 is SASEGT.

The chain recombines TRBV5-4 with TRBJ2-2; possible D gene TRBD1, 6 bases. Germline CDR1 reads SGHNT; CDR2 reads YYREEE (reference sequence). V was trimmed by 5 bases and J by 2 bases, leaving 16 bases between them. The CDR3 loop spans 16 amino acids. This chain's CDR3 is CASSPSGQQNTGELFF. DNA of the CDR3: TGTGCCAGCAGTCCTTCGGGACAACAAAACACCGGGGAGCTGTTTTTT.